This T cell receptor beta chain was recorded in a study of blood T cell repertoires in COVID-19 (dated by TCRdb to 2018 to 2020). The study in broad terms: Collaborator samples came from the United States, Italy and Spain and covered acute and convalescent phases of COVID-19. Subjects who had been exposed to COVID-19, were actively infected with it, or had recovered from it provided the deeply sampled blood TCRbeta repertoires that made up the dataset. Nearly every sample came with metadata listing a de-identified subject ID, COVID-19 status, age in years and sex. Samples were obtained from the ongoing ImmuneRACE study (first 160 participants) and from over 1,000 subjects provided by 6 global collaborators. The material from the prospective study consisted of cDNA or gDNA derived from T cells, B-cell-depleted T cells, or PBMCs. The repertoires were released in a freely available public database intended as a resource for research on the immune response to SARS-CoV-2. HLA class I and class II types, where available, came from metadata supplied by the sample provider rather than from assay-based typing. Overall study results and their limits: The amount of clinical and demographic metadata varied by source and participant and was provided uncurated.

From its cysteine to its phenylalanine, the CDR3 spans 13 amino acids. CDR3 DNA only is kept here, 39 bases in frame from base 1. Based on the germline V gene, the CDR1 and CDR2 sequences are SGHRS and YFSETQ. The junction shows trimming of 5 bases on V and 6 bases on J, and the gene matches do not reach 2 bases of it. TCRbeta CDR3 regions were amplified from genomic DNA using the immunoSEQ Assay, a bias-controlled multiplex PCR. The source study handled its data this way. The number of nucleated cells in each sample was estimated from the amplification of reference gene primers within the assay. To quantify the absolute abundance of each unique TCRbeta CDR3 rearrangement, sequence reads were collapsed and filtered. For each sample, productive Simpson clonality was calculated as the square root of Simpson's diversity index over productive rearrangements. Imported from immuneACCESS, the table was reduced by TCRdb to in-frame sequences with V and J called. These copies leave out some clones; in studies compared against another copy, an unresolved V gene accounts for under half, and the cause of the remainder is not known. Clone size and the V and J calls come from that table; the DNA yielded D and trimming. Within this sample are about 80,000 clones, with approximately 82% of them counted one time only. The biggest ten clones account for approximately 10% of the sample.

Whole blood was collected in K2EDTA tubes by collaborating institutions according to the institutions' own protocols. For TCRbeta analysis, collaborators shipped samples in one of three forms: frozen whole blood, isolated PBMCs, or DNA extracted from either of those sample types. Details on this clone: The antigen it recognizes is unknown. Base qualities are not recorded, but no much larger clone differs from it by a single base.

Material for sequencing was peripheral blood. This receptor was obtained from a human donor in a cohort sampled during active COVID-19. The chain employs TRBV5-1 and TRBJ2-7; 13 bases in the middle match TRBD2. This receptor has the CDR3 CASRRTSGGEQYF. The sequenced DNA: TGCGCCAGCAGACGGACTAGCGGGGGCGAGCAGTACTTC.